A selection of T cell receptor beta chains follows, all from one sample in a study of control samples from healthy donors and cancer patients. Measured with immunoSEQ multiplex PCR; TCRdb has only the in-frame clones, and not every one. The repertoire holds about 92,000 clones, with 82% as singletons. What was sequenced was blood. The origin of the receptors is a woman aged 60-75 years in good health. Each CDR3 is given with its conserved first and last residue. The D gene is left open where the match is weak. Clone size is given for some rows only: seen once, a few or many times, or a class if the clone is expanded.

J | size | D | V | CDR3 | DNA
TRBJ2-7 | . | . | TRBV5-1 | CASSPLSRGVLDEQYF | TGCGCCAGCAGCCCATTATCCAGGGGTGTTCTCGACGAGCAGTACTTC
TRBJ1-5 | . | . | TRBV7-2 | CASSLDGGMGNQPQHF | TGTGCCAGCAGCTTAGATGGGGGCATGGGCAATCAGCCCCAGCATTTT
TRBJ2-1 | few | TRBD2 | TRBV5-5 | CASSLEAGVPNEQFF | TGTGCCAGCAGCTTGGAAGCGGGAGTTCCCAATGAGCAGTTCTTC
TRBJ1-5 | . | . | TRBV21-1 | CASSNRGQPQHF | TGTGCCAGCAGCAACAGGGGTCAGCCCCAGCATTTT
TRBJ2-1 | . | TRBD1 | TRBV6-5 | CASSPTTGGGEQFF | TGTGCCAGCAGCCCAACCACAGGGGGAGGTGAGCAGTTCTTC
TRBJ1-1 | . | TRBD1 | TRBV5-4 | CASSLDRGRTEAFF | TGTGCCAGCAGCTTGGACAGGGGTCGCACTGAAGCTTTCTTT
TRBJ2-1 | . | . | TRBV5-1 | CASSLSQARGAIRENEQFF | TGCGCCAGCAGCTTGTCCCAAGCCCGGGGGGCGATTCGGGAGAATGAGCAGTTCTTC
TRBJ2-7 | . | TRBD2 | TRBV7-2 | CASSSPGTSGGSYEQYF | TGTGCCAGCAGCTCTCCCGGGACTAGCGGGGGATCCTACGAGCAGTACTTC
TRBJ1-4 | . | . | TRBV29-1 | CSVEDPRGAGEKLFF | TGCAGCGTTGAAGATCCCCGGGGGGCCGGTGAAAAACTGTTTTTT
TRBJ2-7 | many | . | TRBV2 | CASRPGGGAGEQYF | TGTGCCAGCAGGCCCGGAGGGGGGGCGGGGGAGCAGTACTTC
TRBJ1-6 | . | TRBD1 | TRBV3-1/TRBV3-2 | CASSHPGQGLNSPLHF | TGTGCCAGCAGCCATCCGGGACAGGGACTTAATTCACCCCTCCACTTT
TRBJ1-1 | . | TRBD1 | TRBV6-6 | CASSSPTGHTEAFF | TGTGCCAGCAGTTCGCCGACAGGGCACACTGAAGCTTTCTTT
TRBJ2-5 | . | . | TRBV7-2 | CASSWETQYF | TGTGCCAGCAGCTGGGAGACCCAGTACTTC
TRBJ2-5 | . | . | TRBV6-5 | CASSSPRGVQTQYF | TGTGCCAGCAGTTCCCCCCGGGGCGTCCAGACCCAGTACTTC
TRBJ2-7 | . | . | TRBV5-1 | CASSLVGYEQYF | TGCGCCAGCAGCCTGGTCGGCTACGAGCAGTACTTC
TRBJ1-1 | . | TRBD1 | TRBV19 | CASNDRANTEAFF | TGTGCCAGTAATGACAGGGCGAACACTGAAGCTTTCTTT
TRBJ1-1 | . | TRBD1 | TRBV19 | CASRGQGYTEAFF | TGTGCCAGTAGGGGACAGGGATACACTGAAGCTTTCTTT
TRBJ2-7 | . | . | TRBV4-1 | CASSQGGGTYEQYF | TGCGCCAGCAGCCAAGGGGGTGGAACCTACGAGCAGTACTTC
TRBJ1-5 | . | TRBD1 | TRBV3-1/TRBV3-2 | CASSQEGSGGGVGDQPQHF | TGTGCCAGCAGCCAAGAAGGTTCAGGGGGCGGCGTAGGGGATCAGCCCCAGCATTTT
TRBJ1-6 | . | . | TRBV28 | CASSLTGSPLHF | TGTGCCAGCTCCTTGACGGGCTCACCCCTCCACTTT
TRBJ1-1 | . | . | TRBV28 | CASPAQGHHGTNTEAFF | TGTGCCAGCCCCGCCCAGGGACACCATGGGACTAACACTGAAGCTTTCTTT
TRBJ2-7 | few | . | TRBV4-1 | CASSHPGRDPYEQYF | TGCGCCAGCAGCCATCCGGGACGGGACCCCTACGAGCAGTACTTC
TRBJ1-5 | once | TRBD1 | TRBV6-5 | CASSFTGVDQPQHF | TGTGCCAGCAGTTTTACAGGGGTTGATCAGCCCCAGCATTTT
TRBJ1-1 | . | . | TRBV3-1/TRBV3-2 | CASSQRRNTEAFF | TGTGCCAGCAGCCAAAGGAGGAACACTGAAGCTTTCTTT
TRBJ2-7 | few | . | TRBV6-5 | CASTGPFSYEQYF | TGTGCCAGCACGGGCCCGTTTTCCTACGAGCAGTACTTC
TRBJ2-1 | few | . | TRBV12-3/TRBV12-4 | CASSFNYNEQFF | TGTGCCAGCAGTTTCAACTACAATGAGCAGTTCTTC
TRBJ1-1 | . | . | TRBV27 | CASSFREMTEAFF | TGTGCCAGCAGCTTTCGGGAGATGACTGAAGCTTTCTTT
TRBJ2-5 | . | . | TRBV5-1 | CASSLVAPTQETQYF | TGCGCCAGCAGCTTGGTGGCACCGACCCAAGAGACCCAGTACTTC
TRBJ2-1 | . | . | TRBV18 | CASSPGRRDYNEQFF | TGTGCCAGCTCACCGGGGCGGAGGGATTACAATGAGCAGTTCTTC
TRBJ2-3 | once | . | TRBV29-1 | CSVEGLGRIDTQYF | TGCAGCGTTGAGGGGTTGGGGAGGATAGATACGCAGTATTTT
TRBJ1-2 | . | TRBD1 | TRBV13 | CASSQGTASTF | TGTGCCAGCAGCCAGGGGACAGCTTCTACCTTC
TRBJ2-6 | . | . | TRBV5-4 | CASSFREAGANVLTF | TGTGCCAGCAGCTTTAGGGAGGCTGGGGCCAACGTCCTGACTTTC
TRBJ2-4 | . | . | TRBV6-6 | CASTETARVNIQYF | TGTGCCAGCACCGAGACAGCCAGGGTGAACATTCAGTACTTC
TRBJ1-2 | once | TRBD1 | TRBV18 | CASSPQRDRDPYGYTF | TGTGCCAGCTCACCACAGCGGGACAGAGACCCTTATGGCTACACCTTC
TRBJ2-2 | . | TRBD2 | TRBV2 | CASGGTSGNTGELFF | TGTGCCAGCGGAGGGACTAGCGGGAACACCGGGGAGCTGTTTTTT
TRBJ1-5 | many | . | TRBV6-2/TRBV6-3 | CASSSPGWEKSQPQHF | TGTGCCAGCAGTAGCCCTGGATGGGAAAAGAGCCAGCCCCAGCATTTT
TRBJ1-2 | . | . | TRBV20-1 | CSLDTNYGYTF | TGCAGTCTAGACACGAACTATGGCTACACCTTC